One and the same sample provided the 17 T cell receptor beta chains below, sequenced in a study of shared clonotypes between healthy human individuals. TCRdb keeps only in-frame clones here, not all; method: immunoSEQ multiplex PCR. The sample shows over 1.4 million clones, around 97% of them seen only once. Sequences were obtained from naive CD4+ T cells sorted from blood. Documented subset: CD45RA+ positively selected. These receptor sequences come from a man aged 30 to 45 in good health.

The V call is TRBV9, the J call TRBJ2-5; D gene ambiguous. CDR1 is SGDLS, CDR2 YYNGEE, per germline. Trimming removed 0 bases from V and 5 bases from J, with 11 bases in between. The CDR3 totals 14 residues. This CDR3 is CASSVESLWETQYF. The DNA of the CDR3 is TGTGCCAGCAGCGTAGAATCGCTATGGGAGACCCAGTACTTC.

This clone showed up just once. This chain uses TRBV15 with TRBJ1-1; 8 bases fit TRBD1. CDR1 is LNHNV, CDR2 YYDKDF, per germline (reference sequence). The CDR3 sequence is 14 residues long. With V trimmed by 8 bases and J by 1 base, 6 bases remained unmatched. The CDR3, as DNA: TGTGCCACCCGACAGGGGTGGAGGAACACTGAAGCTTTCTTT. Translation: CATRQGWRNTEAFF.

The chain carries TRBV14 and TRBJ2-7; 10 bases are a match to TRBD1. The J segment lost 6 bases and the V segment lost 4 bases, leaving 12 bases of the junction unmatched. Germline CDR1 and CDR2: SGHDN and FVKESK. There are 16 residues in the CDR3. The CDR3 loop is CASSLQPGQGRAEQYF. DNA of the CDR3: TGTGCCAGCAGCCTCCAACCGGGACAGGGGAGGGCCGAGCAGTACTTC.

In nucleotides, the CDR3 is TGTGCCAGCAGCTTATCGGGCTACGAGCAGTACTTC. It specifies CASSLSGYEQYF. This chain joins TRBV13 and TRBJ2-7; no reliable D call. The CDR3 spans 12 residues. Trimming pared 2 bases from V and 3 bases from J, leaving 5 bases between. Germline lookup yields CDR1 PRHDT and CDR2 FYEKMQ (reference sequence). The whole variable domain, filled in from reference TRBV13 and TRBJ2-7, reads AAGVIQSPRHLIKEKRETATLKCYPIPRHDTVYWYQQGPGQDPQFLISFYEKMQSDKGSIPDRFSAQQFSDYHSELNMSSLELGDSALYFCASSLSGYEQYFGPGTRLTVT.

The rearrangement links TRBV29-1 to TRBJ2-3; D may correspond to TRBD1 or TRBD2 (5 bases each). There are 15 residues in the CDR3. The V gene's germline CDR1 is SQVTM and CDR2 ANQGSEA. Trimming took 5 bases from V and 0 from J, leaving 15 bases between them. The CDR3 sequence is CSVPKGPRSTDTQYF. CDR3 bases: TGCAGCGTTCCTAAGGGACCAAGAAGCACAGATACGCAGTATTTT.

This sequence joins TRBV11-2 and TRBJ2-3; D gene ambiguous. Trimming took 5 bases from V and 0 from J, leaving 9 bases between them. The CDR3 consists of 14 residues. Germline-derived CDR1 and CDR2 are SGHAT and FQNNGV. CDR3 loop: CASSRDPSTDTQYF. CDR3 DNA sequence: TGTGCCAGCAGCCGCGACCCCAGCACAGATACGCAGTATTTT.

The chain couples TRBV30 to TRBJ2-5; 13 bases match TRBD2. From germline, CDR1 is GTSNPN and CDR2 SVGIG (reference sequence). The CDR3 loop spans 14 amino acids. Trimming took 5 bases from V and 5 from J; bases not matched to a gene: 5. The CDR3 DNA sequence: TGTGCCTGGGAGACTAGCGGGAGGTCTGAGACCCAGTACTTC. It is translated as CAWETSGRSETQYF.

With respect to this clone: The same CDR3 arises from other DNA sequences in this sample as well. The CDR3 spells CASSSGTGAYEQYF. As DNA, the CDR3 is TGCGCCAGCAGCTCCGGGACAGGGGCGTACGAGCAGTACTTC. This rearrangement joins TRBV5-1 to TRBJ2-7; 10 bases fit TRBD1. CDR3 length equals 14 residues. The J segment lost 4 bases and the V segment lost 3 bases, leaving 4 bases of the junction unmatched. Germline V gene data show CDR1 as SGHRS and CDR2 as YFSETQ.

This clone has only one observation. V usage is TRBV7-2 and J usage is TRBJ2-1; D uncertain. The CDR3 is 15 residues long. Trimming took 5 bases from V and 0 from J, leaving 11 bases between them. Per germline, CDR1 SGHTA and CDR2 FQGNSA. As DNA, the CDR3 is TGTGCCAGCAGCCCACACTTGAGCTCCTACAATGAGCAGTTCTTC. It yields the protein CASSPHLSSYNEQFF.

V is TRBV6-5 and J is TRBJ2-7; D is ambiguous. V was pared by 5 bases and J by 3 bases, with 11 bases between. The CDR3 has 13 amino acids. Germline loops: CDR1 MNHEY, CDR2 SVGAGI. The CDR3 coding sequence is TGTGCCAGCAGTACAGAAACTCACTACGAGCAGTACTTC. As protein: CASSTETHYEQYF.

The chain employs TRBV29-1 and TRBJ2-1; the D is unclear. CDR1 and CDR2 (germline): SQVTM, ANQGSEA. CDR3 length: 15 amino acids. The V end was cut by 4 bases, the J end by 2 bases, with 15 bases between. CDR3 sequence reads: CSVARPSSTYNEQFF. The CDR3 DNA is TGCAGCGTTGCCCGACCATCCAGTACCTACAATGAGCAGTTCTTC.

In the case of this clone: In the same sample, other DNA sequences code for this CDR3. The chain recombines TRBV28 with TRBJ1-4, with unresolved D. The CDR3 runs 11 residues. The germline V gene has CDR1 MDHEN and CDR2 SYDVKM. The V end was cut by 5 bases, the J end by 8 bases, with 6 bases between. CDR3 sequence reads: CASSRSEKLFF. In nucleotides, the CDR3 is TGTGCCAGCAGTCGATCCGAAAAACTGTTTTTT.

This chain connects TRBV9 to TRBJ1-5; D is unresolved. The germline V and J ends were trimmed by 3 bases and 5 bases, with 9 bases remaining between them. Germline-derived CDR1 and CDR2 are SGDLS and YYNGEE. CDR3 length: 13 amino acids. The CDR3 region is CASSEDVDQPQHF. The DNA for the CDR3 is TGTGCCAGCAGCGAGGACGTAGATCAGCCCCAGCATTTT. The full variable domain, completed using reference TRBV9 and TRBJ1-5, is DSGVTQTPKHLITATGQRVTLRCSPRSGDLSVYWYQQSLDQGLQFLIQYYNGEERAKGNILERFSAQQFPDLHSELNLSSLELGDSALYFCASSEDVDQPQHFGDGTRLSIL.

J is TRBJ2-5 and V is TRBV5-6, with TRBD1 matching over 7 bases. Trimming took 4 bases from V and 1 from J; bases not matched to a gene: 4. The CDR3 runs 14 residues. The germline gives CDR1 SGHDT, CDR2 YYEEEE. CDR3 sequence reads: CASSADRVQETQYF. CDR3 nucleotide sequence: TGTGCCAGCAGCGCCGACAGGGTCCAAGAGACCCAGTACTTC.

The genes are TRBV6-4 and TRBJ2-3; the D gene is possibly TRBD2 (5 bases). Looked up from germline, CDR1 is MRHNA and CDR2 is SNTAGT. The germline V and J ends were trimmed by 4 bases and 3 bases, with 20 bases remaining between them. The CDR3 runs to 17 residues. The CDR3 reads CASSAGRGPGLTDTQYF. In DNA form, the CDR3 reads TGTGCCAGCAGTGCGGGTAGAGGGCCGGGTCTTACAGATACGCAGTATTTT.

J is TRBJ1-5 and V is TRBV21-1. TRBV21-1 is a listed pseudogene. The CDR3 spans 21 residues. The chain's CDR3 is CASSKQRTKSGSGDSNQPQHF. In DNA, the CDR3 is TGTGCCAGCAGCAAACAGAGAACCAAGTCCGGATCGGGCGATAGCAATCAGCCCCAGCATTTT.

About this clone: Other DNA variants within this sample encode the same CDR3. The chain recombines TRBV5-1 with TRBJ1-2; D is unclear. The germline V gene has CDR1 SGHRS and CDR2 YFSETQ. V shed 0 bases and J shed 4 bases, with 1 base lying between them. The CDR3 covers 11 residues. The CDR3, as DNA: TGCGCCAGCAGCTTGGGCTATGGCTACACCTTC. It is translated as CASSLGYGYTF.